These T cell receptor beta chains were read from a single sample in a study of T-cell memory formation after mild COVID-19. TCRdb analysed the 5' RACE reads with MiXCR anew, one entry per CDR3 protein. The table has just under 350,000 distinct CDR3 sequences, 10% to 15% seen once. The source material was PBMCs or a T cell subset sorted from them (not recorded which). The receptors were sampled from a man aged 18 to 29 who had mild COVID-19 (a few samples of this study predate the infection). Cell type and time point are not known. The CDR3 runs from the conserved cysteine through the conserved F or W. The order of the fields is clone size, J gene, D gene, V gene, CDR3 DNA, CDR3 protein. The D gene is left open where the match is weak. Clone size is stated in some rows and not others, as once, few, many or a class when expanded.

.	TRBJ2-1	TRBD2	TRBV6-2/TRBV6-3	TGTGCCAGCAGTTACTCGGCCAGCGGGGGGTACAATGAGCAGTTCTTC	CASSYSASGGYNEQFF
few	TRBJ2-5	.	TRBV5-5	TGTGCCAGCAGCTTGGGAGGGGGGACGGAGACCCAGTACTTC	CASSLGGGTETQYF
few	TRBJ2-7	.	TRBV11-2	TGTGCCAGCAGCGCATTCTACGAGCAGTACTTC	CASSAFYEQYF
many	TRBJ2-5	TRBD2	TRBV4-2	TGTGCCAGCAGCCAAGGGGGGGCTAGCGGGGTCCAAGAGACCCAGTACTTC	CASSQGGASGVQETQYF
many	TRBJ1-1	.	TRBV15	TGTGCCACCAGCAGAGATTTCATTGAAGCTTTCTTT	CATSRDFIEAFF
few	TRBJ2-1	.	TRBV28	TGTGCCAGCATGGGGGTCGAATGGCACAATGAGCAGTTCTTC	CASMGVEWHNEQFF
few	TRBJ1-5	.	TRBV6-2/TRBV6-3	TGTGCCAGCAGTTACTCGCCGGAGCCCCAGCATTTT	CASSYSPEPQHF
few	TRBJ1-2	TRBD1	TRBV5-1	TGCGCCAGCAGCCCGCGGACAGGTCAATATGGCTACACCTTC	CASSPRTGQYGYTF
.	TRBJ2-5	TRBD2	TRBV29-1	TGCAGCGTTGGGGGGACTAGTGGAGAGACCCAGTACTTC	CSVGGTSGETQYF
many	TRBJ1-1	.	TRBV5-1	TGCGCCAGCAGCTCCAACCCGGCAGGGTGGGTAGGAGCTTTCTTT	CASSSNPAGWVGAFF
.	TRBJ1-1	.	TRBV28	TGTGCCAGCCTAGGACAGCCACTGAACACTGAAGCTTTCTTT	CASLGQPLNTEAFF
.	TRBJ1-1	.	TRBV5-1	TGCGCCAGCAGCTTTACGGGACGAAACACTGAAGCTTTCTTT	CASSFTGRNTEAFF
few	TRBJ2-1	.	TRBV5-1	TGCGCCAGCAGCCCACGACTAGTCCTCGAGCAGTTCTTC	CASSPRLVLEQFF
.	TRBJ2-1	TRBD1	TRBV5-1	TGCGCCAGCAGCGACCCTAGACAGGGTAATGAGCAGTTCTTC	CASSDPRQGNEQFF
few	TRBJ2-3	.	TRBV4-3	TGCGCCAGCAGCCAGTTTAACGATGGCACAGATACGCAGTATTTT	CASSQFNDGTDTQYF
few	TRBJ2-2	.	TRBV9	TGTGCCAGCAGCGTATCCCCAGGACATAAGGACAGGAACACCGGGGAGCTGTTTTTT	CASSVSPGHKDRNTGELFF
few	TRBJ2-1	.	TRBV7-9	TGTGCCAGCAGCATGGAGGCTCCCCCAGAGCAGTTCTTC	CASSMEAPPEQFF
.	TRBJ1-4	.	TRBV19	TGTGCCAGTAGTATATTGGGAGGTAATGAAAAACTGTTTTTT	CASSILGGNEKLFF
.	TRBJ1-1	TRBD1	TRBV30	TGTGCCTGGGGGACAGGGATAAAGAACACTGAAGCTTTCTTT	CAWGTGIKNTEAFF
.	TRBJ2-7	TRBD1	TRBV6-5	TGTGCCAGCAGTTACTCGACAGGGGGGAACTACGAGCAGTACTTC	CASSYSTGGNYEQYF
.	TRBJ1-4	TRBD1	TRBV7-2	TGTGCCAGCAGCTCGGACAGGGGAATCGAAAAACTGTTTTTT	CASSSDRGIEKLFF
.	TRBJ2-6	.	TRBV19	TGTGCCAGTAGTATAGATCGTGCTGGGGCCAACGTCCTGACTTTC	CASSIDRAGANVLTF
few	TRBJ2-5	.	TRBV5-4	TGTGCCAGCAGAGACAGGGAGGGAGAGGTGACCCAGTACTTC	CASRDREGEVTQYF
.	TRBJ2-3	TRBD2	TRBV15	TGTGCCACCAGCACGCGGGGGGGCACAGATACGCAGTATTTT	CATSTRGGTDTQYF
few	TRBJ1-2	.	TRBV11-3	TGTGCCAGCAGAAACCCCAGGGGCGACGATAACTATGGCTACACCTTC	CASRNPRGDDNYGYTF
few	TRBJ2-6	.	TRBV5-5	TGTGCCAGCAGCCCCACTGGAGTGCTCGGGGCCAACGTCCTGACTTTC	CASSPTGVLGANVLTF
.	TRBJ1-4	.	TRBV4-3	TGCGCCAGCAGCCTCGTCGCGGCCGGTAATGAAAAACTGTTTTTT	CASSLVAAGNEKLFF
.	TRBJ1-2	.	TRBV20-1	TGCAGTGCTAGAGTCCAACCTAACTATGGCTACACCTTC	CSARVQPNYGYTF
few	TRBJ2-2	.	TRBV6-4	TGTGCCAGCAGTCCCCGGGACACCGGGGAGCTGTTTTTT	CASSPRDTGELFF
.	TRBJ1-1	.	TRBV30	TGTGCCTGGAGTGAACAGTTTAAGGCCAGGACGAGATGGGGCACTGAAGCTTTCTTT	CAWSEQFKARTRWGTEAFF
few	TRBJ1-1	.	TRBV9	TGTGCCAGCAGCGATCAGGGTCACACTGAAGCTTTCTTT	CASSDQGHTEAFF
few	TRBJ2-2	TRBD1	TRBV12-3/TRBV12-4	TGTGCCAGCAGTTTCGACAGGGGGATCGACGGGGAGCTGTTTTTT	CASSFDRGIDGELFF
few	TRBJ1-1	TRBD1	TRBV5-1	TGCGCCAGCAGCTTACAGGGGGGGTACACTGAAGCTTTCTTT	CASSLQGGYTEAFF
.	TRBJ2-5	TRBD2	TRBV12-3/TRBV12-4	TGTGCCAGCAGCCTTAGCGGGGGGACCTACAATGAGCAGTACTTC	CASSLSGGTYNEQYF
few	TRBJ2-2	.	TRBV7-8	TGTGCCAGCAGCTTAGTGACCGACGCCGGGGAGCTGTTTTTT	CASSLVTDAGELFF
.	TRBJ2-5	.	TRBV9	TGTGCCAGCAGCGTGGGGGGTGCCTGGTACCAAGAGACCCAGTACTTC	CASSVGGAWYQETQYF
.	TRBJ1-1	TRBD1	TRBV5-1	TGCGCCAGCAGCGCGGACAGGTGGGGCGGCGGCACTGAAGCTTTCTTT	CASSADRWGGGTEAFF
many	TRBJ1-1	.	TRBV5-1	TGTGCCAGCAGTCCCGGACAACGGAACACTGAAGCTTTCTTT	CASSPGQRNTEAFF
.	TRBJ2-7	.	TRBV18	TGTGCCAGCTCACCCCGAGTGTATGGTTTATACGAGCAGTACTTC	CASSPRVYGLYEQYF
few	TRBJ1-4	.	TRBV4-1	TGCGCCAGCAGCCAAGACGGTGAAAAACTGTTTTTT	CASSQDGEKLFF